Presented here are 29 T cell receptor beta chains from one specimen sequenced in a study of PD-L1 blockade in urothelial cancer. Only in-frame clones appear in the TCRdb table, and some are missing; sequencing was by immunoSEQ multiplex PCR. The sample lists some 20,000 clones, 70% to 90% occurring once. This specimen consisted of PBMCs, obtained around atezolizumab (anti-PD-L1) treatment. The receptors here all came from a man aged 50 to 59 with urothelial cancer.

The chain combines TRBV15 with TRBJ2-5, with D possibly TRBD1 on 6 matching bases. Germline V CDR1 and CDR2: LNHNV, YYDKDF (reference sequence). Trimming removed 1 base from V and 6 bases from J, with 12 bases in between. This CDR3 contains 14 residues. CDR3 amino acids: CATSRGGGYKTQYF. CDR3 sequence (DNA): TGTGCCACCAGCAGAGGAGGGGGATACAAGACCCAGTACTTC.

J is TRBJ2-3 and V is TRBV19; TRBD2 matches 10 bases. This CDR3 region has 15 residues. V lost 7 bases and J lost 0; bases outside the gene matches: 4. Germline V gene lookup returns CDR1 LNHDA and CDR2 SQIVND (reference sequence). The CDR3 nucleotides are TGTGCCAGTAACCTAGCGGGGGCCAGCACAGATACGCAGTATTTT. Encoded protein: CASNLAGASTDTQYF.

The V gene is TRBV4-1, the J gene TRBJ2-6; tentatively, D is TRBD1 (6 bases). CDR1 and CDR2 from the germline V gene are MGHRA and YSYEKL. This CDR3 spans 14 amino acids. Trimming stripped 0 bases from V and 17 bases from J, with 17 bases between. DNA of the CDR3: TGCGCCAGCAGCCAAGATGGACAGAGCCCTATGGTGACTTTC. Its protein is CASSQDGQSPMVTF.

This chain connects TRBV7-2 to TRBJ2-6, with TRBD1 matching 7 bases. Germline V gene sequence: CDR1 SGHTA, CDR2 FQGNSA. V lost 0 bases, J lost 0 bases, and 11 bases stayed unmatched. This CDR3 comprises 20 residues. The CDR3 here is CASSLAQTPGQLSGANVLTF. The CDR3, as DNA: TGTGCCAGCAGCTTAGCGCAGACGCCGGGACAGCTCTCTGGGGCCAACGTCCTGACTTTC.

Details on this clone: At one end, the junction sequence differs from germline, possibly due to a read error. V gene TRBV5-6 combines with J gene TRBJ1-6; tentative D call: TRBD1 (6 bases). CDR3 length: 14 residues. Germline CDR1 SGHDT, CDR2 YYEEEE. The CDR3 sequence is CASTLTGGGSPLHF. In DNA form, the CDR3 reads TGTGCCAGCACCTTGACTGGGGGCGGTTCACCCCTCCACTTT.

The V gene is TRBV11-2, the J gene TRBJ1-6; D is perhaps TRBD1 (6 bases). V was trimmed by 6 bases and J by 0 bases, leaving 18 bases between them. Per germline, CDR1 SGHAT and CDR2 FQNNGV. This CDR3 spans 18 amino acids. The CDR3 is CASSSRQARSSYNSPLHF. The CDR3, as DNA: TGTGCCAGCAGTTCCAGACAGGCCAGGAGCTCCTATAATTCACCCCTCCACTTT.

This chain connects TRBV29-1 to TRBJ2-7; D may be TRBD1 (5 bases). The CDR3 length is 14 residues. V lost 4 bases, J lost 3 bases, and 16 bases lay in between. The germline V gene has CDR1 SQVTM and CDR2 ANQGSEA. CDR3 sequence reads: CSVAPRVGVYEQYF. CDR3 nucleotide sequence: TGCAGCGTTGCCCCCAGGGTTGGGGTCTACGAGCAGTACTTC.

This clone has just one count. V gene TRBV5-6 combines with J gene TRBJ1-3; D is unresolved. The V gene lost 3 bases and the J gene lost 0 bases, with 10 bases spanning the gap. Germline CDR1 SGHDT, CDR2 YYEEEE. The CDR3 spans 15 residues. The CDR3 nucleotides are TGTGCCAGCAGCTCTGTAGTGAGCTCTGGAAACACCATATATTTT. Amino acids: CASSSVVSSGNTIYF.

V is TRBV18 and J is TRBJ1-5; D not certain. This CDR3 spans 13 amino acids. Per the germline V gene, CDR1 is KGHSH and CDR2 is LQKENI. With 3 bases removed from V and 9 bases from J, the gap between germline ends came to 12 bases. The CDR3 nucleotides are TGTGCCAGCTCACCGCTCGACATATCGCCCCAGCATTTT. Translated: CASSPLDISPQHF.

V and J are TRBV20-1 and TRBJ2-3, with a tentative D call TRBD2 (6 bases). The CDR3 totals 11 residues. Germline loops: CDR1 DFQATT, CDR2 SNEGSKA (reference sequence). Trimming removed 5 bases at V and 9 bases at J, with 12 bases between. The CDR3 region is CSAFSAGTQYF. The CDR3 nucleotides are TGCAGTGCTTTTAGCGCGGGGACGCAGTATTTT.

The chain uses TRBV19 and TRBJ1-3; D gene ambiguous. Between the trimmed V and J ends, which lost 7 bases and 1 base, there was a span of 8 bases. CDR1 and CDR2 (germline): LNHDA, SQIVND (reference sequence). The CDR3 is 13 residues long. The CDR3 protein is CASTLQSGNTIYF. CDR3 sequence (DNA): TGTGCCAGTACCTTACAGTCTGGAAACACCATATATTTT.

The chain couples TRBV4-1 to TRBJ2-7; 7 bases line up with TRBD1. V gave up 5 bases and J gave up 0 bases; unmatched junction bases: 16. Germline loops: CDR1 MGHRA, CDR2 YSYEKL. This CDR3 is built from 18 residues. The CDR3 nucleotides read TGCGCCAGCAGCGAGGGACGGACAGGAGCCTCAAGCTCCTACGAGCAGTACTTC. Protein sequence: CASSEGRTGASSSYEQYF.

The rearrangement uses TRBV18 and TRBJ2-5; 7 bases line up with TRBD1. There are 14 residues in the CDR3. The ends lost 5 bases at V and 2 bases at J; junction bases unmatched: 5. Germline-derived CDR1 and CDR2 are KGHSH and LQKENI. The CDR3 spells CASSRTGPQETQYF. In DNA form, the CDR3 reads TGTGCCAGCTCAAGGACAGGCCCGCAAGAGACCCAGTACTTC.

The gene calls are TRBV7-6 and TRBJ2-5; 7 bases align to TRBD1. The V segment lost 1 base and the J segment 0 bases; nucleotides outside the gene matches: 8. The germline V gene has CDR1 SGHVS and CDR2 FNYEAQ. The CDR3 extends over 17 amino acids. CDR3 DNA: TGTGCCAGCAGCTTAGAGAGGGGGCCCTTGTACCAAGAGACCCAGTACTTC. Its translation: CASSLERGPLYQETQYF.

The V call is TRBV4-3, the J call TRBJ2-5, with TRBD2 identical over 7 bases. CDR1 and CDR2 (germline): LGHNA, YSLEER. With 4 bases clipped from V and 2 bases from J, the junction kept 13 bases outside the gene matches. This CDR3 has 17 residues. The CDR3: CASSPMGGDGLQETQYF. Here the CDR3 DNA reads TGCGCCAGCAGCCCGATGGGGGGGGACGGACTACAAGAGACCCAGTACTTC.

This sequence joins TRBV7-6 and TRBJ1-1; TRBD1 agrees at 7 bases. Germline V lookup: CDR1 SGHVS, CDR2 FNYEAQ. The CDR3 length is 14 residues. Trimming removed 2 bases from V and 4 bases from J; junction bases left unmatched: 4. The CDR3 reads CASSLRQGGTEAFF. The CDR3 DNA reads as TGTGCCAGCAGCTTAAGACAGGGAGGCACTGAAGCTTTCTTT.

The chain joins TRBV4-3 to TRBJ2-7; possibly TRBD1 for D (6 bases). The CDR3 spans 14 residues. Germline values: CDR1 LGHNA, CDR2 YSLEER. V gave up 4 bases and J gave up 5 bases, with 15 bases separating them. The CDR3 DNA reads TGCGCCAGCAGCCCAAACAGGGAAATCAACGAGCAGTACTTC. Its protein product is CASSPNREINEQYF.

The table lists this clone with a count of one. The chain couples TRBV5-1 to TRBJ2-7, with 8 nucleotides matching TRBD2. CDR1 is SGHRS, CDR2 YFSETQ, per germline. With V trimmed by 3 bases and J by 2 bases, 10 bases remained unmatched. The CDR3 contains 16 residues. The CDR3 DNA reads TGCGCCAGCAGCTCCTCCGCGGGACTAGGGACCTACGAGCAGTACTTC. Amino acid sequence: CASSSSAGLGTYEQYF. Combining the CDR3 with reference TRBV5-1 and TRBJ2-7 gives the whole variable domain KAGVTQTPRYLIKTRGQQVTLSCSPISGHRSVSWYQQTPGQGLQFLFEYFSETQRNKGNFPGRFSGRQFSNSRSEMNVSTLELGDSALYLCASSSSAGLGTYEQYFGPGTRLTVT.

The CDR3 DNA is TGTGCCAGCAGCTCCGATACCCTAGCCGGTGAGCAGTTCTTC. Translation: CASSSDTLAGEQFF. This chain links TRBV11-2 with TRBJ2-1; maybe TRBD2 (5 bases). V was pared by 4 bases and J by 9 bases, with 16 bases between. The CDR3 sequence is 14 residues long. Germline loops: CDR1 SGHAT, CDR2 FQNNGV.

The CDR3 protein is CASSPGGAGGPNEQFF. CDR3 bases: TGTGCCAGTAGTCCCGGAGGAGCGGGAGGGCCAAATGAGCAGTTCTTC. This chain connects TRBV19 to TRBJ2-1, with 10 bases fitting TRBD2. The CDR3 runs to 16 residues. Germline V gene lookup returns CDR1 LNHDA and CDR2 SQIVND (reference sequence). J was trimmed by 7 bases and V by 5 bases; bases with no gene match: 11.

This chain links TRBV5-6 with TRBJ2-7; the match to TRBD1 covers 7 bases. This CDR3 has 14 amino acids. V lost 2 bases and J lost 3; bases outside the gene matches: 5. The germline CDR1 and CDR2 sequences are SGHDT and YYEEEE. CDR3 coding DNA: TGTGCCAGCAGCTTCTCTGCAGGGGGCTACGAGCAGTACTTC. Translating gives CASSFSAGGYEQYF.

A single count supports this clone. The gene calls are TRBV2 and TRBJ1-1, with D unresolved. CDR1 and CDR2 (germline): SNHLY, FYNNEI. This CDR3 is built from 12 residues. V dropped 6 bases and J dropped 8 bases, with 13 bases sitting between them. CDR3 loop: CASRGLRGEAFF. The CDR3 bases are TGTGCCAGCAGGGGTTTACGGGGAGAAGCTTTCTTT. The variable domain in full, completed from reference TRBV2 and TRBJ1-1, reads EPEVTQTPSHQVTQMGQEVILRCVPISNHLYFYWYRQILGQKVEFLVSFYNNEISEKSEIFDDQFSVERPDGSNFTLKIRSTKLEDSAMYFCASRGLRGEAFFGQGTRLTVV.

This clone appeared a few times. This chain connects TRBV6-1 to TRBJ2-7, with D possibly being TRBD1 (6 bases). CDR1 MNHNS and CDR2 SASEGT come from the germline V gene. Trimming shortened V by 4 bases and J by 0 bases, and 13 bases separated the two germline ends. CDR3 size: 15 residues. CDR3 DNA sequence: TGTGCCAGCAGTGGGGACATCCTGAGCTCCTACGAGCAGTACTTC. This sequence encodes CASSGDILSSYEQYF.

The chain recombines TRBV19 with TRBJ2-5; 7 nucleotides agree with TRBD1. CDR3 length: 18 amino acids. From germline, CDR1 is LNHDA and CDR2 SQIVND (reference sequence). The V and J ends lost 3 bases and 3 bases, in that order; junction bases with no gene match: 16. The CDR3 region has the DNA TGTGCCAGTAGTATGGTATGGGGCAGGGGGTGGATGGAAGAGACCCAGTACTTC. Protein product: CASSMVWGRGWMEETQYF.

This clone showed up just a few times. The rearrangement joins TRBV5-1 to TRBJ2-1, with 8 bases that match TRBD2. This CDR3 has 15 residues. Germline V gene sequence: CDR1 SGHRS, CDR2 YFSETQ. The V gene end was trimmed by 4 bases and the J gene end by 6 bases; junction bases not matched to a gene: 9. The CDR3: CASSPGLEASNEQFF. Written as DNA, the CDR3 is TGCGCCAGCAGCCCGGGACTAGAAGCGTCCAATGAGCAGTTCTTC.

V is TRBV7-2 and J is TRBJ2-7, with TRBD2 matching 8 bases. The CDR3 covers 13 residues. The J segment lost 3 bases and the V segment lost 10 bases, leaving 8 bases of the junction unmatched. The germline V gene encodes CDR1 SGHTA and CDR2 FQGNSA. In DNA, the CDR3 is TGTGCCACCGGGAGCGGGAGCAGCTACGAGCAGTACTTC. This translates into CATGSGSSYEQYF.

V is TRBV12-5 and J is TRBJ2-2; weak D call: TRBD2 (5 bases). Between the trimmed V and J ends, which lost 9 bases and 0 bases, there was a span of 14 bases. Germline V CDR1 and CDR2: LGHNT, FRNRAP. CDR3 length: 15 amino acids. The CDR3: CARDFTRTNTGELFF. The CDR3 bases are TGTGCTAGGGACTTTACACGGACGAACACCGGGGAGCTGTTTTTT.

The CDR3 nucleotides read TGTGCCAGCTCACCCGTTCGTCACAGTCTCTATAATTCACCCCTCCACTTT. The encoded protein is CASSPVRHSLYNSPLHF. The gene calls are TRBV18 and TRBJ1-6; D is undetermined. The germline V gene has CDR1 KGHSH and CDR2 LQKENI. The CDR3 totals 17 residues. V was trimmed by 3 bases and J by 3 bases, leaving 15 bases between them.

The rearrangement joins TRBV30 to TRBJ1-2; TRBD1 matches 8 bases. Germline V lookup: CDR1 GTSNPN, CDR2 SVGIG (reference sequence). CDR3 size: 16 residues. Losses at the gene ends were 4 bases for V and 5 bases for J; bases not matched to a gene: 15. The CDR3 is CAWTLRRGLGSYGYTF. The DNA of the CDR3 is TGTGCCTGGACCCTACGCAGGGGGCTTGGTTCTTATGGCTACACCTTC.